This record concerns one T cell receptor beta chain sequence. This sample is drawn from a study of blood T cell repertoires in COVID-19. Looking at the study overall: Samples came from the United States, Italy and Spain, spanning acute and convalescent COVID-19. PBMCs, B-cell-depleted T cells, or T cells provided the cDNA or gDNA that made up the material.

The CDR3 covers 15 residues. With V trimmed by 0 bases and J by 5 bases, 9 bases remained unmatched. The germline CDR1 and CDR2 sequences are GTSNPN and SVGIG (reference sequence). Study processing details: The assay estimated nucleated cells by amplifying reference gene primers. Produced via immunoSEQ multiplex PCR; TCRdb's table is partial and in-frame only. The V and J calls and the clone size are those of that table, but D and trimming were determined from the DNA. This table has 240,000 or so clones, approximately 84% appearing once. Participant reports of clinical history set cohort assignment. V is TRBV30 and J is TRBJ2-5; 7 nucleotides align to TRBD2. The sequenced sample was PBMCs or T cells enriched from blood (not recorded which). This receptor was identified in a woman aged 35 to 49 with acute COVID-19. CDR3 loop: CAWSVQRPGGETQYF. The CDR3 DNA reads as TGTGCCTGGAGTGTTCAGCGACCCGGGGGGGAGACCCAGTACTTC.